One and the same sample provided the 2 T cell receptor beta chains below, sequenced in a study of blood T cell repertoires in COVID-19 (dated by TCRdb to about 2020). Library generation was performed with the immunoSEQ multiplex PCR assay. Not all clones reach the TCRdb copy of this immuneACCESS table, which keeps in-frame sequences only. Checked studies attribute under half of the gap to unresolved V genes and leave the rest unexplained. Recorded for this sample are tens of thousands of clones; under 90% of them occurred a single time. The top ten hold under 4.5% of the sample. The sample comprised peripheral blood. These receptors came from a woman aged 55-69 years with acute or convalescent COVID-19.

This sequence joins TRBV28 and TRBJ1-1; a possible D gene is TRBD1 (6 bases). Germline V gives CDR1 MDHEN, CDR2 SYDVKM. The CDR3 length is 14 residues. With 8 bases removed from V and 1 base from J, the gap between germline ends came to 14 bases. The CDR3 loop reads CASLKGGPNTEAFF. CDR3 nucleotides: TGTGCCAGCCTCAAGGGGGGGCCGAACACTGAAGCTTTCTTT.

The rearrangement joins TRBV3-1 (or the pseudogene TRBV3-2) to TRBJ1-5; D is unresolved. Germline assignment: CDR1 LGHDT and CDR2 YNNKEL (reference sequence). The ends were cut back, 1 base at V and 6 bases at J, with 10 bases in the middle. This CDR3 region has 14 residues. The CDR3 nucleotides are TGTGCCAGCAGCCAAGTCGGTGCGGGTCAGCCCCAGCATTTT. Its translation is CASSQVGAGQPQHF.